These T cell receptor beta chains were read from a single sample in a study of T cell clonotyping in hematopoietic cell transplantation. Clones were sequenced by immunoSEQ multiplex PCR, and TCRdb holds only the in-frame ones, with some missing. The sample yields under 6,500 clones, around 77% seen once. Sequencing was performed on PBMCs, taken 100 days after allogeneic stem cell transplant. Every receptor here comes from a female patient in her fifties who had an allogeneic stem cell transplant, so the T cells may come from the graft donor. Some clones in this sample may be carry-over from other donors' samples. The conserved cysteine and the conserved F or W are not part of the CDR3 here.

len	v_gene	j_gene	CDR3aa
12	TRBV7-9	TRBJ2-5	ASSSLTGVETQY
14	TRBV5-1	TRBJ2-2	ASSLTGASSWGELF
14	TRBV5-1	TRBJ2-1	ASSSISGSSYNEQF
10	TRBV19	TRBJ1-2	ASRAPNYGYT
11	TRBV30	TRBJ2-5	ACERGGGETQY
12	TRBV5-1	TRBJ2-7	ASSRTGTGAEQY
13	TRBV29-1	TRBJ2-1	SVEPGDRELSEQF
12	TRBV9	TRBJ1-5	ASSAGHLNQPQH
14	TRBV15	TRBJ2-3	ATSSPLGEITDTQY
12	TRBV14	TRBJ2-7	ASSPSSGIGEQY